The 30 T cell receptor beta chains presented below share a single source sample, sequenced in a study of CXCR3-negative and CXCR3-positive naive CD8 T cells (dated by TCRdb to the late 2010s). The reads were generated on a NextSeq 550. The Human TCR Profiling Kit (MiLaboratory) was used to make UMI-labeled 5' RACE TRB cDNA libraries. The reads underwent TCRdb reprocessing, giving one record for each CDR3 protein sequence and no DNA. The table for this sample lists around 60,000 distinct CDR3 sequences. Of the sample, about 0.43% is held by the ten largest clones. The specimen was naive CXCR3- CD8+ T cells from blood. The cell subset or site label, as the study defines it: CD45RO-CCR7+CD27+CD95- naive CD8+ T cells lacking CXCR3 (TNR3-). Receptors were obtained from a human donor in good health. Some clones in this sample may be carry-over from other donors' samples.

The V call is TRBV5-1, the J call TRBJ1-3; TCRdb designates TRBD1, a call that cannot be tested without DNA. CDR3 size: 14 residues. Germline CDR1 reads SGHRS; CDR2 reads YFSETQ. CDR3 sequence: CARSLTGAGNTIYF.

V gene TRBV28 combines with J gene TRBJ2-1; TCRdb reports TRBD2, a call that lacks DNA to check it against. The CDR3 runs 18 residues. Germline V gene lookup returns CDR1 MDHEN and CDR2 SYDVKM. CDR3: CASSSDSLLAGVLGEQFF.

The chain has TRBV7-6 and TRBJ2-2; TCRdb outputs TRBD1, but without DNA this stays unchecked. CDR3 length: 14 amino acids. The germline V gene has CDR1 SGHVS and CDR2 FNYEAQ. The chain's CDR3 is CASRGGGSAGELFF.

The CDR3: CASSLNGAGNEQFF. The chain employs TRBV27 and TRBJ2-1; checking the TCRdb D call of TRBD1 is not possible without DNA. There are 14 residues in the CDR3. Germline loops: CDR1 MNHEY, CDR2 SMNVEV (reference sequence).

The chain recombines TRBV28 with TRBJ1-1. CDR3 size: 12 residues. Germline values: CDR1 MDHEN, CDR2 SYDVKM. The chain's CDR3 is CASRSTNLEAFF.

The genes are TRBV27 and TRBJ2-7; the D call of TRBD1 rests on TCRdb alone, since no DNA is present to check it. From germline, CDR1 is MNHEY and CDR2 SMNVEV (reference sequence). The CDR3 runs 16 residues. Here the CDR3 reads CASSTSFRDSRSEQYF.

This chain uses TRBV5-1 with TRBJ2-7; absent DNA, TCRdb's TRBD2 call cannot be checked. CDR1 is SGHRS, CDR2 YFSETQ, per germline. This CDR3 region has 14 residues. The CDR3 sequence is CASSEGRVYYEQYF.

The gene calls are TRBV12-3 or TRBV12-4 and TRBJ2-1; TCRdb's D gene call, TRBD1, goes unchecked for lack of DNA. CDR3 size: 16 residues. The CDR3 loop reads CASSSTRDGAYNEQFF.

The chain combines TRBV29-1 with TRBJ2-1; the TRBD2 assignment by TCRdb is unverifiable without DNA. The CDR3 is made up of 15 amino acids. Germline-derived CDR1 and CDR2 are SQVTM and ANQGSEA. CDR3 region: CSVETEANPYNEQFF.

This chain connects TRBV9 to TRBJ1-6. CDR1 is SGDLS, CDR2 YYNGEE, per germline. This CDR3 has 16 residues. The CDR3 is CASSVLGGGVNSPLHF.

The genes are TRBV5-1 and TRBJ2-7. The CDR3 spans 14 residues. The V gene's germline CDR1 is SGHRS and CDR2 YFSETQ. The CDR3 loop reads CASSPLLGSYEQYF.

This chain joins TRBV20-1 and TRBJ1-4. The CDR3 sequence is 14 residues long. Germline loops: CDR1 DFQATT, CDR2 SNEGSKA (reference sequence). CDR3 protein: CSASQPYSDEKLFF.

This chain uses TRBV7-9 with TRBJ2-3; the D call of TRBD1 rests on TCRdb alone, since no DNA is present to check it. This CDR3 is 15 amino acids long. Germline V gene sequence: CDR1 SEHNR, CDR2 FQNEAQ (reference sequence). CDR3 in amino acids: CASSNGRESTDTQYF.

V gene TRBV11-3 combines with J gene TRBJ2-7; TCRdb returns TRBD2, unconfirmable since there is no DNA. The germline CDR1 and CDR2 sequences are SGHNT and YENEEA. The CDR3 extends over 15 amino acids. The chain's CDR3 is CASSQDRGGAYEQYF.

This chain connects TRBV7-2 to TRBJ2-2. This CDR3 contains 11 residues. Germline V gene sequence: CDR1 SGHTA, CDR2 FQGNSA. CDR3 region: CASSVGGELFF.

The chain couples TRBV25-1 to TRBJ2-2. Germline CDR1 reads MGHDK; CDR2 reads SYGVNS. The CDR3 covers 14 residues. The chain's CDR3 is CASSEFTATGELFF.

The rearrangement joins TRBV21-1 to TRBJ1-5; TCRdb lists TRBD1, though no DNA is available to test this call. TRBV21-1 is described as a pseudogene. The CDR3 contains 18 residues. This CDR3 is CASSKDGASAGAPQPQHF.

The CDR3 region is CASTSTGPSYEQYF. The chain recombines TRBV7-6 with TRBJ2-7; with no DNA, the TCRdb D assignment of TRBD1 cannot be verified. The length of the CDR3 is 14 residues. Germline CDR1 SGHVS, CDR2 FNYEAQ. The full variable domain, its missing parts supplied by reference TRBV7-6 and TRBJ2-7, is GAGVSQSPRYKVTKRGQDVALRCDPISGHVSLYWYRQALGQGPEFLTYFNYEAQQDKSGLPNDRFSAERPEGSISTLTIQRTEQRDSAMYRCASTSTGPSYEQYFGPGTRLTVT.

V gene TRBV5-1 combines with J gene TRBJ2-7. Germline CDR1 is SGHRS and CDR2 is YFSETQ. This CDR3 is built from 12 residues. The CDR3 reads CASSLEAHEQYF.

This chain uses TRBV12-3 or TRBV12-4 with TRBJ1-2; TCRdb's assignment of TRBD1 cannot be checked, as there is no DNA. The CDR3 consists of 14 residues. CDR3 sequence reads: CASSWTPRGYGYTF.

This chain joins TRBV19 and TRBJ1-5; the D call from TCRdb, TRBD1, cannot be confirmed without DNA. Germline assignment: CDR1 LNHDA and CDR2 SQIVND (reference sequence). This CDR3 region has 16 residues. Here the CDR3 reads CASSLGQGNSNQPQHF.

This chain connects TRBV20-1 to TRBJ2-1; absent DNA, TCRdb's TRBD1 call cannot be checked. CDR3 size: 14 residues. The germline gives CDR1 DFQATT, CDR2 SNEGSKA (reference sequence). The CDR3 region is CSARDTGGYNEQFF.

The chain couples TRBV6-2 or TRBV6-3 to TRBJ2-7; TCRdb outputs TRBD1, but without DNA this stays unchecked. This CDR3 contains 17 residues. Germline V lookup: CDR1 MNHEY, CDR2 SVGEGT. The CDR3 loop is CASSNPPGLPDPDEQYF.

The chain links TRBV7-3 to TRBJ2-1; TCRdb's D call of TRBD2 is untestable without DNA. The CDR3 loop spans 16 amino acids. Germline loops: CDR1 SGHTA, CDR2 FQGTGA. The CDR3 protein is CASSPLAGSSYNEQFF.

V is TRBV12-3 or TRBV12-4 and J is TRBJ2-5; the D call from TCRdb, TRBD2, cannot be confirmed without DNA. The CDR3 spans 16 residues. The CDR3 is CASSPRTSGSQETQYF.

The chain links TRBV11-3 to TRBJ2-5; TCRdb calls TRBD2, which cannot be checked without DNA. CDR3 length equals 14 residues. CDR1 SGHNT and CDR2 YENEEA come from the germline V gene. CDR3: CASSLRGGEETQYF.

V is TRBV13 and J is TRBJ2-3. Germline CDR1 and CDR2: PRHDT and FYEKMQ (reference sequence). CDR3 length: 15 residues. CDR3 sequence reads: CASSLTDSSTDTQYF. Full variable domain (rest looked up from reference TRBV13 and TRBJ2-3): AAGVIQSPRHLIKEKRETATLKCYPIPRHDTVYWYQQGPGQDPQFLISFYEKMQSDKGSIPDRFSAQQFSDYHSELNMSSLELGDSALYFCASSLTDSSTDTQYFGPGTRLTVL.

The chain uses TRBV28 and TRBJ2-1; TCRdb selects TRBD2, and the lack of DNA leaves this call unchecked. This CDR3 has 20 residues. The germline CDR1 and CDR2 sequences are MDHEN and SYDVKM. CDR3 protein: CASSSLATSSGGAFYPEQFF.

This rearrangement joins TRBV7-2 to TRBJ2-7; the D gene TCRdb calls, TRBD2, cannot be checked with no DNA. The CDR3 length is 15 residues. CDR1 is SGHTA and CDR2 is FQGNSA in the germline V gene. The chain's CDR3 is CASSLTGTYSYEQYF.

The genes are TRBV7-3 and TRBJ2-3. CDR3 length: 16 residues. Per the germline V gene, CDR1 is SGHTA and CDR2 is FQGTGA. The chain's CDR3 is CASSPWVPVSTDTQYF. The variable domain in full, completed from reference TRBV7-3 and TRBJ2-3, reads GAGVSQTPSNKVTEKGKYVELRCDPISGHTALYWYRQSLGQGPEFLIYFQGTGAADDSGLPNDRFFAVRPEGSVSTLKIQRTERGDSAVYLCASSPWVPVSTDTQYFGPGTRLTVL.